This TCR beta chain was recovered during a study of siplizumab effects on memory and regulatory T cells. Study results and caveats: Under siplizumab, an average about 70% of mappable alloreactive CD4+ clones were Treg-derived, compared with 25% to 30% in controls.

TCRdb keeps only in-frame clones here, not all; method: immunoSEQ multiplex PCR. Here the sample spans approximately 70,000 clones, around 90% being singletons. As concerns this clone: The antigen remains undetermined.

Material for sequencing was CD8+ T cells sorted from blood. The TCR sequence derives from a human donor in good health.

CDR3 loop: CASSIRQGPETQYF. CDR3 bases: TGCGCCAGCAGCATACGACAGGGTCCGGAGACCCAGTACTTC. V and J are TRBV4-1 and TRBJ2-5; 7 nucleotides align to TRBD1. Germline-derived CDR1 and CDR2 are MGHRA and YSYEKL. V trimming: 5 bases; J trimming: 5 bases; junction bases outside the gene matches: 8. This CDR3 spans 14 amino acids.